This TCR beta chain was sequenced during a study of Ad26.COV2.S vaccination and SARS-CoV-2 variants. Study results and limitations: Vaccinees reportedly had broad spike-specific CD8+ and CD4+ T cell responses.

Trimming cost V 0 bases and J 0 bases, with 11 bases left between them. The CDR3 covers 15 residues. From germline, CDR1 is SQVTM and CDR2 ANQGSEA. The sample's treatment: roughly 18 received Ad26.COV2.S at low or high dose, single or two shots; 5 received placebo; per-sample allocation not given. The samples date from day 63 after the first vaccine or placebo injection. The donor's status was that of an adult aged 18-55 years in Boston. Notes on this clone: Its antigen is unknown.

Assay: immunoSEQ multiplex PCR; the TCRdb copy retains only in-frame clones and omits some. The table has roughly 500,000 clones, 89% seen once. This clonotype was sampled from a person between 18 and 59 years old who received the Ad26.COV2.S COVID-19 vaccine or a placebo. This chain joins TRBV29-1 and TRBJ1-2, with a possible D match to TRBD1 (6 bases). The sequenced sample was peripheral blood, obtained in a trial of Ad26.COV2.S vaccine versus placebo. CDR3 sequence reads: CSVEDWDTANYGYTF. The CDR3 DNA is TGCAGCGTTGAAGATTGGGACACAGCTAACTATGGCTACACCTTC.